Listed here are 26 T cell receptor beta chains from one sample, sequenced in a study of cytomegalovirus exposure and HLA in healthy donors. Primers: 60 Vbeta forward and 13 Jbeta reverse. TCRdb's copy holds only in-frame clones and misses some; the assay was immunoSEQ multiplex PCR. Of 150,000 to 200,000 clones in the sample, around four fifths were seen once. Sequences were obtained from PBMCs. These receptors came from a woman between 40 and 55 years old in good health and CMV-seronegative.

This clone came up once. CDR3 sequence: CASSEAGGETQYF. The CDR3 coding sequence is TGTGCCAGCAGTGAAGCTGGGGGGGAGACCCAGTACTTC. This chain joins TRBV2 and TRBJ2-5, with D tentatively TRBD2 (6 bases). Looked up from germline, CDR1 is SNHLY and CDR2 is FYNNEI. The V and J ends lost 0 bases and 5 bases respectively, with 7 bases between them. The length of the CDR3 is 13 residues.

This clone was picked up one time. The genes are TRBV30 and TRBJ1-5, with unresolved D. V shed 0 bases and J shed 0 bases, with 9 bases lying between them. The CDR3 has 15 amino acids. CDR1 is GTSNPN and CDR2 is SVGIG in the germline V gene (reference sequence). Written as DNA, the CDR3 is TGTGCCTGGAGTGTACTAGGTAATAGCAATCAGCCCCAGCATTTT. It specifies CAWSVLGNSNQPQHF.

This clone was seen only once. CDR3 region: CASSTSQGWAEAFF. The CDR3 coding sequence is TGCGCCAGCAGCACTTCTCAGGGATGGGCTGAAGCTTTCTTT. The gene calls are TRBV5-1 and TRBJ1-1, with a weak D call TRBD1 (5 bases). Deletions cut 4 bases from V and 6 bases from J, with 16 bases between. The CDR3 spans 14 residues. Per the germline V gene, CDR1 is SGHRS and CDR2 is YFSETQ.

This clone was observed a few times. The J gene is TRBJ2-7, the V gene TRBV19; 7 bases agree with TRBD2. The V segment lost 6 bases and the J segment 1 base; nucleotides outside the gene matches: 9. CDR1 and CDR2 (germline): LNHDA, SQIVND (reference sequence). The CDR3 contains 15 residues. The CDR3: CASRVGGGGSYEQYF. In DNA, the CDR3 is TGTGCCAGTAGGGTTGGGGGGGGAGGATCCTACGAGCAGTACTTC.

This clone showed up just once. This sequence joins TRBV18 and TRBJ2-1; 10 nucleotides match TRBD2. The V gene's germline CDR1 is KGHSH and CDR2 LQKENI. Trimming at V came to 1 base and at J to 7 bases, leaving 4 bases not matched to a gene. CDR3 length equals 15 residues. The CDR3 DNA reads TGTGCCAGCTCACCACGGTTACTAGCGGGAAATGAGCAGTTCTTC. Residues: CASSPRLLAGNEQFF.

V is TRBV9 and J is TRBJ2-2; D call uncertain. This CDR3 comprises 12 residues. Trimming removed 4 bases from V and 5 bases from J, with 6 bases in between. Germline V CDR1 and CDR2: SGDLS, YYNGEE. CDR3 sequence (DNA): TGTGCCAGCAGCAGTAGAACCGGGGAGCTGTTTTTT. Translated, it gives CASSSRTGELFF.

Only a few counts were recorded for this clone. The rearrangement links TRBV14 to TRBJ2-7; 8 nucleotides line up with TRBD1. V lost 1 base, J lost 3 bases, and 8 bases stayed unmatched. Germline assignment: CDR1 SGHDN and CDR2 FVKESK. CDR3 length equals 16 residues. CDR3 region: CASSQGPTGENYEQYF. Written as DNA, the CDR3 is TGTGCCAGCAGCCAAGGGCCGACAGGGGAGAACTACGAGCAGTACTTC. The full variable domain, completed using reference TRBV14 and TRBJ2-7, is EAGVTQFPSHSVIEKGQTVTLRCDPISGHDNLYWYRRVMGKEIKFLLHFVKESKQDESGMPNNRFLAERTGGTYSTLKVQPAELEDSGVYFCASSQGPTGENYEQYFGPGTRLTVT.

A single count supports this clone. The V and J genes are TRBV11-2 and TRBJ2-5; D is unclear. The CDR3 runs to 11 residues. Trimming took off 1 base at V and 7 bases at J, with 4 bases between the two ends. Germline assignment: CDR1 SGHAT and CDR2 FQNNGV. The CDR3 nucleotides are TGTGCCAGCAGCTTAGGCGGGACCCAGTACTTC. Its protein product is CASSLGGTQYF.

CDR3 in amino acids: CASSELQNQPQHF. CDR3 in DNA: TGTGCCAGCAGTGAATTGCAGAATCAGCCCCAGCATTTT. This sequence joins TRBV2 and TRBJ1-5; no definite D call. CDR1 and CDR2 from the germline V gene are SNHLY and FYNNEI. V was clipped by 2 bases and J by 4 bases, with 6 bases between them. The CDR3 length is 13 residues. Full variable domain (rest looked up from reference TRBV2 and TRBJ1-5): EPEVTQTPSHQVTQMGQEVILRCVPISNHLYFYWYRQILGQKVEFLVSFYNNEISEKSEIFDDQFSVERPDGSNFTLKIRSTKLEDSAMYFCASSELQNQPQHFGDGTRLSIL.

This rearrangement joins TRBV7-9 to TRBJ2-5; 8 bases line up with TRBD1. In germline, CDR1 is SEHNR, CDR2 FQNEAQ (reference sequence). The CDR3 spans 17 residues. Trimming cost V 4 bases and J 3 bases; bases outside gene matches: 13. CDR3 sequence: CASSSLRGQGPKETQYF. As DNA, the CDR3 is TGTGCCAGCAGCTCCCTACGCGGACAGGGCCCTAAAGAGACCCAGTACTTC. Full variable domain (outside the CDR3, taken from reference TRBV7-9 and TRBJ2-5): DTGVSQNPRHKITKRGQNVTFRCDPISEHNRLYWYRQTLGQGPEFLTYFQNEAQLEKSRLLSDRFSAERPKGSFSTLEIQRTEQGDSAMYLCASSSLRGQGPKETQYFGPGTRLLVL.

This sequence joins TRBV19 and TRBJ1-1; D is uncertain. CDR1 is LNHDA, CDR2 SQIVND, per germline (reference sequence). With 5 bases removed from V and 2 bases from J, the gap between germline ends came to 3 bases. CDR3 length equals 11 residues. CDR3 in amino acids: CASSPNTEAFF. In DNA, the CDR3 is TGTGCCAGTAGTCCTAACACTGAAGCTTTCTTT.

This clone was picked up a small number of times. V and J are TRBV19 and TRBJ1-2, with 12 bases aligning to TRBD1. The J segment lost 8 bases and the V segment lost 3 bases, leaving 10 bases of the junction unmatched. CDR1 and CDR2 (germline): LNHDA, SQIVND (reference sequence). The CDR3 length is 16 residues. CDR3 DNA: TGTGCCAGTAGTATGGCAGGGGACAGGGGGCGGGGAGGCTACACCTTC. Translation gives CASSMAGDRGRGGYTF.

The gene calls are TRBV9 and TRBJ2-2; TRBD2 aligns across 16 bases. From germline, CDR1 is SGDLS and CDR2 YYNGEE. Unmatched junction bases numbered 9, after V lost 3 bases and J lost 4 bases. The CDR3 is 19 residues long. In nucleotides, the CDR3 is TGTGCCAGCAGCGCCCGGGGACTAGCGGGAGGGCCCGGCACCGGGGAGCTGTTTTTT. It yields the protein CASSARGLAGGPGTGELFF.

The V and J genes are TRBV27 and TRBJ1-2; D is ambiguous. Germline CDR1 MNHEY, CDR2 SMNVEV (reference sequence). The CDR3 has 13 residues. Trimming removed 8 bases from V and 5 bases from J, with 15 bases in between. The CDR3 sequence: CASAPRHQYGYTF. In nucleotides, the CDR3 is TGTGCCAGCGCCCCCCGACACCAATATGGCTACACCTTC.

Turning to this clone: This same CDR3 is encoded by further DNA sequences in the sample. The chain uses TRBV5-1 and TRBJ1-1, with D possibly being TRBD1 (5 bases). V was trimmed by 0 bases and J by 5 bases, leaving 11 bases between them. CDR1 and CDR2 from the germline V gene are SGHRS and YFSETQ. The CDR3 is made up of 14 amino acids. The CDR3 coding sequence is TGCGCCAGCAGCTTGGTCAGGGTCGGGACTGAAGCTTTCTTT. Its protein product is CASSLVRVGTEAFF.

The chain links TRBV5-6 to TRBJ2-6; D remains unclear. Germline-derived CDR1 and CDR2 are SGHDT and YYEEEE. The CDR3 is 15 residues long. The V and J ends lost 6 bases and 0 bases respectively, with 10 bases between them. In nucleotides, the CDR3 is TGTGCCAGCAATCGTCCAGGCTCTGGGGCCAACGTCCTGACTTTC. It codes for CASNRPGSGANVLTF.

The chain joins TRBV4-2 to TRBJ2-3, with 7 bases aligning to TRBD2. This CDR3 comprises 13 residues. V trimming: 1 base; J trimming: 9 bases; junction bases outside the gene matches: 4. Germline V gene sequence: CDR1 LGHNA, CDR2 YNFKEQ. CDR3 sequence: CASSQGGLETQYF. The CDR3 nucleotides read TGTGCCAGCAGCCAAGGCGGACTAGAAACGCAGTATTTT.

The V call is TRBV29-1, the J call TRBJ1-1; D remains unclear. This CDR3 region has 13 residues. Germline-derived CDR1 and CDR2 are SQVTM and ANQGSEA. V dropped 5 bases and J dropped 0 bases, with 10 bases sitting between them. The CDR3 region is CSVMVTVNTEAFF. The CDR3 nucleotides read TGCAGCGTTATGGTGACTGTGAACACTGAAGCTTTCTTT. The variable domain in full, with the rest retrieved from reference TRBV29-1 and TRBJ1-1, is SAVISQKPSRDICQRGTSLTIQCQVDSQVTMMFWYRQQPGQSLTLIATANQGSEATYESGFVIDKFPISRPNLTFSTLTVSNMSPEDSSIYLCSVMVTVNTEAFFGQGTRLTVV.

The V and J genes are TRBV2 and TRBJ2-7, with 8 bases identical to TRBD2. Unmatched junction bases numbered 12, after V lost 8 bases and J lost 6 bases. Per germline, CDR1 SNHLY and CDR2 FYNNEI. The length of the CDR3 is 14 residues. DNA of the CDR3: TGTGCCAGCTCATCGACATTAGCGGGACGCGAGCAGTACTTC. It yields the protein CASSSTLAGREQYF.

This clone was seen more than once but under ten times. The V call is TRBV6-5, the J call TRBJ2-1; 13 bases fit TRBD2. CDR1 is MNHEY, CDR2 SVGAGI, per germline. V was clipped by 10 bases and J by 6 bases; unmatched bases: 9. There are 15 residues in the CDR3. The CDR3 DNA follows: TGTGCCACCGCGAAAAGACTAGCGGGAGGCAATGAGCAGTTCTTC. This sequence encodes CATAKRLAGGNEQFF.

The CDR3 DNA reads TGTGCCAGTAGTATACAGGGGGCATACAATGAGCAGTTCTTC. This translates into CASSIQGAYNEQFF. J is TRBJ2-1 and V is TRBV19, with 8 bases fitting TRBD1. The J segment lost 4 bases and the V segment lost 2 bases, leaving 1 base of the junction unmatched. The CDR3 has 14 amino acids. Germline loops: CDR1 LNHDA, CDR2 SQIVND (reference sequence). Together with reference TRBV19 and TRBJ2-1, the CDR3 gives the full variable domain: DGGITQSPKYLFRKEGQNVTLSCEQNLNHDAMYWYRQDPGQGLRLIYYSQIVNDFQKGDIAEGYSVSREKKESFPLTVTSAQKNPTAFYLCASSIQGAYNEQFFGPGTRLTVL.

The J gene is TRBJ2-7, the V gene TRBV6-1; weak D call: TRBD1 (6 bases). The ends were cut back, 5 bases at V and 6 bases at J, with 11 bases in the middle. From germline, CDR1 is MNHNS and CDR2 SASEGT. The CDR3 is made up of 12 amino acids. The CDR3 reads CASSIDRSEQYV. The CDR3 DNA is TGTGCCAGCAGTATTGACAGGAGCGAGCAGTACGTC.

The chain uses TRBV30 and TRBJ2-7; TRBD1 aligns across 8 bases. Trimming removed 0 bases from V and 6 bases from J; junction bases left unmatched: 7. Germline lookup yields CDR1 GTSNPN and CDR2 SVGIG (reference sequence). The CDR3 covers 14 residues. The CDR3 nucleotides are TGTGCCTGGAGTGTCTCAGGACAGGGATTCGAGCAGTACGTC. Its protein product is CAWSVSGQGFEQYV.

The chain combines TRBV5-6 with TRBJ1-3; the D is unclear. CDR3 length: 14 residues. The ends were cut back, 4 bases at V and 0 bases at J, with 8 bases in the middle. CDR1 SGHDT and CDR2 YYEEEE come from the germline V gene. Written as DNA, the CDR3 is TGTGCCAGCAGCCCCGACATCTCTGGAAACACCATATATTTT. Translating gives CASSPDISGNTIYF.

V usage is TRBV19 and J usage is TRBJ2-3, with 12 bases fitting TRBD2. Germline V gives CDR1 LNHDA, CDR2 SQIVND (reference sequence). The CDR3 totals 16 residues. With V trimmed by 6 bases and J by 1 base, 5 bases remained unmatched. CDR3 nucleotide sequence: TGTGCCAGTAGGCTAGCGGGAGGGCTGGGCACAGATACGCAGTATTTT. This translates into CASRLAGGLGTDTQYF.

The chain has TRBV10-2 and TRBJ2-7; TRBD2 aligns across 11 bases. The J segment lost 6 bases and the V segment lost 6 bases, leaving 7 bases of the junction unmatched. The germline V gene has CDR1 WSHSY and CDR2 SAAADI. The CDR3 runs 14 residues. The CDR3 protein is CASRGLADGFEQYF. DNA of the CDR3: TGCGCCAGCAGGGGACTAGCGGATGGGTTCGAGCAGTACTTC.